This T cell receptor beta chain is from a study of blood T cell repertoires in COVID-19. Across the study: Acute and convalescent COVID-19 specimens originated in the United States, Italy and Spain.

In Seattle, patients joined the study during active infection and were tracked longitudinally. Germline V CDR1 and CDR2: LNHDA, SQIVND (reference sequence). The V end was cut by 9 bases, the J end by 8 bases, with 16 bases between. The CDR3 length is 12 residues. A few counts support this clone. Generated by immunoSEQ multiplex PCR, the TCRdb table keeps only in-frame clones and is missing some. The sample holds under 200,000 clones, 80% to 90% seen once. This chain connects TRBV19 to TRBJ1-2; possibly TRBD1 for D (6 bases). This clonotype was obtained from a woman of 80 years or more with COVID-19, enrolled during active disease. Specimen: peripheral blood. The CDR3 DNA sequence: TGTGCCAGCCAATCAGGGGTTGACGGCTACACCTTC. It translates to CASQSGVDGYTF.